Sequencing of this T cell receptor beta chain was carried out in a study of T cell clonotyping in hematopoietic cell transplantation (dated by TCRdb to the early 2020s). About the study as a whole: In the study, more than 120 blood samples were gathered from under 45 consecutive transplant recipients and their related donors. Recruitment of patients ran from September 2015 to early 2017, and follow-up continued until September 2020 or until death.

Blood samples for TCR beta sequencing were provided by related transplant donors. Nuclei Lysis Solution was used to extract genomic DNA from fresh or cryopreserved unfractionated peripheral blood mononuclear cells. A note on this clone: It lacks a known antigen. No base quality values were provided; no much bigger clone lies one nucleotide off.

With the immunoSEQ assay, which is a bias-controlled multiplex PCR relying on V- and J-specific primers, TCR beta CDR3 regions were amplified from genomic DNA. In a second PCR step, a proprietary barcode and Illumina adapter sequences were attached to the CDR3 amplicons. An Illumina MiSeq instrument was used for sequencing of the CDR3 libraries. The source study handled its data this way. Export and quality control were done with immunoSEQ Analyzer 3.0, while downstream analyses used R Bioconductor and Immunarch. Only productive rearrangements within the normalized downsampled data set were used in the calculation of repertoire metrics. Pathologically expanded clonotypes were defined as those larger than 5 templates in the normalized cohort. Repertoire diversity was measured with the Inverse Simpson Index. To capture all clonotypes, CMV-specificity analyses were performed on the non-normalized data set. Sourced from immuneACCESS, this table was stored by TCRdb with only in-frame sequences that have V and J called. A share of the clones is absent; for the studies checked, an unresolved V gene accounts for under half, and the remainder has no known explanation. Clone size and V and J calls were adopted from that table, with D and trimming inferred from the DNA. This sample comprises 69,000 or so clones, around 94% of them detected only once. 1.5% to 2% of the sample is held by the ten biggest clonotypes.

Results and caveats for the whole study, not just this receptor: Recipient repertoires showed only a small fraction of overlap with donor repertoires, and over 95% appeared de novo at the given depth. Inverse Simpson Index values from donors and from recipients before transplant predicted broader TCR repertoire diversity after transplant. The sample size was limited, and CD4 and CD8 repertoire contributions could not be separated because cells were not sorted. A decrease in recipient TCR diversity was observed after transplant, and a progressive increase in pathologically expanded clonotypes was seen from day 30 to day 180.

This clonotype originated in a man aged 50 or older in good health. Some clones in this sample may be carry-over from other donors' samples. The sequenced sample consisted of peripheral blood mononuclear cells.

The nucleotide sequence reads TGCGCCAGCAGCCAAGATGCAGGGACTAGCGCCTACGAGCAGTACTTC. It encodes CASSQDAGTSAYEQYF. The V and J genes are TRBV4-3 and TRBJ2-7; 10 bases in the junction line up with TRBD2. The CDR3 numbers 16 residues from cysteine through phenylalanine. Solely the CDR3 DNA is kept, with 48 bases framed from the first base. Via the germline V gene, CDR1 is LGHNA and CDR2 YSLEER. For this chain, trimming is 0 bases at the V end and 2 bases at the J end, and the number of junction bases without a gene match is 4.